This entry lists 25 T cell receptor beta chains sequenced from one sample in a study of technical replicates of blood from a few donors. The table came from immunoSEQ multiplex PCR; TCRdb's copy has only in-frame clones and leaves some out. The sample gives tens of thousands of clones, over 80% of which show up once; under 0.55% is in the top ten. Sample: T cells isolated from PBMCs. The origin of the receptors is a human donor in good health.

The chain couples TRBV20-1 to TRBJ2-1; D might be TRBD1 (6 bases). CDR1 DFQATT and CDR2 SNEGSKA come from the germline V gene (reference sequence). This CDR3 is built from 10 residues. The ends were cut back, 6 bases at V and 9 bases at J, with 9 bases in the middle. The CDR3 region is CSAQGFEQFF. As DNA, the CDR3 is TGCAGTGCACAGGGTTTTGAGCAGTTCTTC.

The CDR3 DNA reads TGTGCCAGCAGTCTACTTCCGGGGGACGCCTACGAGCAGTACTTC. This codes for CASSLLPGDAYEQYF. The chain is built from TRBV6-1 and TRBJ2-7, with a weak D call TRBD2 (6 bases). The V gene lost 5 bases and the J gene lost 2 bases, with 16 bases spanning the gap. Germline assignment: CDR1 MNHNS and CDR2 SASEGT. The CDR3 loop spans 15 amino acids.

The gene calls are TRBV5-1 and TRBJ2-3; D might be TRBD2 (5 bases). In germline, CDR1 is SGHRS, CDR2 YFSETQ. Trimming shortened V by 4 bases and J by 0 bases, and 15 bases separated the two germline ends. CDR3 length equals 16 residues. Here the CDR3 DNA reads TGCGCCAGCAGCCAGGACTTTTTTTCTAGCACAGATACGCAGTATTTT. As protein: CASSQDFFSSTDTQYF.

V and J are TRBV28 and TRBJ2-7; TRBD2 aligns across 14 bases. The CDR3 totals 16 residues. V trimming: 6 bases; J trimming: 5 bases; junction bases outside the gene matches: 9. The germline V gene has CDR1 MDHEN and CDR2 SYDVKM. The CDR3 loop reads CASSLMGLAGVDEQYF. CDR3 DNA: TGTGCCAGCAGCTTAATGGGACTAGCGGGAGTGGACGAGCAGTACTTC.

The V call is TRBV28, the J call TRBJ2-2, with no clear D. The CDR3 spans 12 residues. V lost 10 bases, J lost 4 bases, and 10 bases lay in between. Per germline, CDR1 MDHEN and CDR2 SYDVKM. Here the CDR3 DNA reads TGTGCCACCCAACTGCTCACCGGGGAGCTGTTTTTT. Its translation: CATQLLTGELFF.

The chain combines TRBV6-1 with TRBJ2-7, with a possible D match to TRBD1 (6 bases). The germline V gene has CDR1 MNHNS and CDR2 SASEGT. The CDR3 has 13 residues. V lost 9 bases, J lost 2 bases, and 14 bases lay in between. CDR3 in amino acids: CASNRWGPYEQYF. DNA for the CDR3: TGTGCCAGTAATCGATGGGGGCCCTACGAGCAGTACTTC.

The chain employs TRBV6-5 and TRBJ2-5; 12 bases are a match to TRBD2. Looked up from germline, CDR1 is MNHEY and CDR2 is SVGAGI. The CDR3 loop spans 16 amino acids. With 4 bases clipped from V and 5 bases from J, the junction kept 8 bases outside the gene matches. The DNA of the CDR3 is TGTGCCAGCAGTTTAATACTAGCGGGAGGAGGGGAGACCCAGTACTTC. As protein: CASSLILAGGGETQYF.

The CDR3 DNA reads TGTGCCAGCAGGAAGACGGGAGACTCAGATACGCAGTATTTT. Protein: CASRKTGDSDTQYF. The rearrangement uses TRBV6-5 and TRBJ2-3; D might be TRBD2 (6 bases). CDR1 and CDR2 (germline): MNHEY, SVGAGI. CDR3 length: 14 amino acids. Between the trimmed V and J ends, which lost 6 bases and 4 bases, there was a span of 14 bases.

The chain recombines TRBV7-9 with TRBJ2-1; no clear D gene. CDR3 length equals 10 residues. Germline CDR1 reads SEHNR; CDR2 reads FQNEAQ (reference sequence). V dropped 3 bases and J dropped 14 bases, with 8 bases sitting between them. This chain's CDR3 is CASSFAREFF. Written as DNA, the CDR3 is TGTGCCAGCAGCTTCGCTAGAGAGTTCTTC.

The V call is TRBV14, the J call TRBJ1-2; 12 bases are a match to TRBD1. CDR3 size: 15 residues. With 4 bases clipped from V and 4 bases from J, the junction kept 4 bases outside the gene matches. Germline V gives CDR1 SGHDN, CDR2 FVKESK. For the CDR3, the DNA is TGTGCCAGCAGCCCGGGGACAGGGGGCTCCTATGGCTACACCTTC. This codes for CASSPGTGGSYGYTF.

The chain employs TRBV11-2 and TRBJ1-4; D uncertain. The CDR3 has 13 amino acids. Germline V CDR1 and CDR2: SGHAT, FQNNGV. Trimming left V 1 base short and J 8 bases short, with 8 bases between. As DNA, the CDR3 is TGTGCCAGCAGCTTAGGAAGACAAGAAAAACTGTTTTTT. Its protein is CASSLGRQEKLFF.

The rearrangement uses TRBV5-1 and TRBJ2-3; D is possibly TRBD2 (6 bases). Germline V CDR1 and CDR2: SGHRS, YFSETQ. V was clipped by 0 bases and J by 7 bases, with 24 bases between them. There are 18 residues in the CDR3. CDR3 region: CASSLEIGVAGPLNTQYF. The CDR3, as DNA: TGCGCCAGCAGCTTGGAAATCGGCGTGGCGGGACCTCTTAATACGCAGTATTTT.

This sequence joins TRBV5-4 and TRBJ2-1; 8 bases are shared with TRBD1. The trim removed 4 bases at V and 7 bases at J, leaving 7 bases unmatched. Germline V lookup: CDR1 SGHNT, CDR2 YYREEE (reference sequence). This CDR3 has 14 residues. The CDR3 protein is CASSPGQGGNEQFF. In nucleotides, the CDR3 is TGTGCCAGCAGCCCTGGACAGGGAGGAAATGAGCAGTTCTTC.

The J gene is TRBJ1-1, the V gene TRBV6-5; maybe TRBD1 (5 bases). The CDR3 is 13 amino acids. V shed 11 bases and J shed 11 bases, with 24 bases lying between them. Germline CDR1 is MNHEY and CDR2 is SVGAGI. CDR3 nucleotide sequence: TGTGCCTGTACCGGGGGTGGTAGATTCGGGGCTTTCTTT. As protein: CACTGGGRFGAFF.

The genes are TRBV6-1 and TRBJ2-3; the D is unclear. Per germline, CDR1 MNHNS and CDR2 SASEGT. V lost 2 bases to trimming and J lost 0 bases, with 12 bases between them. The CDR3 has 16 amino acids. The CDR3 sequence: CASSEISRLSTDTQYF. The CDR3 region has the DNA TGTGCCAGCAGTGAAATTTCGCGCCTAAGCACAGATACGCAGTATTTT.

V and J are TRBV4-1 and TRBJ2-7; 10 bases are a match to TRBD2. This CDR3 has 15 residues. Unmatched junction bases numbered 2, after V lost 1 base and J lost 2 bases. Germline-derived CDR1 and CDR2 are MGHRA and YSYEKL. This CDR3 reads CASSQVLAGPYEQYF. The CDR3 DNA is TGCGCCAGCAGCCAAGTACTAGCGGGACCCTACGAGCAGTACTTC.

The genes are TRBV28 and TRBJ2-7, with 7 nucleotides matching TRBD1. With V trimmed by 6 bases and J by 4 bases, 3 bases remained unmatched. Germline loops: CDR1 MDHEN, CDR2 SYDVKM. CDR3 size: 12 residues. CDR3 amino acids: CASRGRGYEQYF. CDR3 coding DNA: TGTGCCAGCAGGGGCAGGGGGTACGAGCAGTACTTC.

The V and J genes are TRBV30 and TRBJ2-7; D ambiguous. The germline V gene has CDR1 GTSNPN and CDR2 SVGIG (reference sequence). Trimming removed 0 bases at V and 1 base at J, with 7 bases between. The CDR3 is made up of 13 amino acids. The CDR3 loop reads CAWSVFGSYEQYF. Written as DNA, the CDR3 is TGTGCCTGGAGTGTATTCGGTTCCTACGAGCAGTACTTC.

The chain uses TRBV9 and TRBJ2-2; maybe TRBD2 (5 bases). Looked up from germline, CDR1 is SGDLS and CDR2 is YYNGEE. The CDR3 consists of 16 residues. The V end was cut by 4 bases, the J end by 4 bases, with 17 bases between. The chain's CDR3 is CASSRTSLASTGELFF. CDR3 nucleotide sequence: TGTGCCAGCAGCCGGACCTCCCTAGCTAGCACCGGGGAGCTGTTTTTT.

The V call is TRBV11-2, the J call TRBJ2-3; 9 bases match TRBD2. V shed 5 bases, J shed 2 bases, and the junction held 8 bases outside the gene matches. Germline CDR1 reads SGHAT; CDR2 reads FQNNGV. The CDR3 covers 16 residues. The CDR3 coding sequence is TGTGCCAGCAGCCAACGTAGCGGGGGACACACAGATACGCAGTATTTT. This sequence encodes CASSQRSGGHTDTQYF.

The CDR3 is CASSLAIAGDHGELFF. CDR3 nucleotide sequence: TGCGCCAGCAGCTTGGCTATAGCGGGAGATCACGGGGAGCTGTTTTTT. The V call is TRBV5-1, the J call TRBJ2-2; 9 bases agree with TRBD2. Germline CDR1 SGHRS, CDR2 YFSETQ. Trimming at V came to 0 bases and at J to 7 bases, leaving 7 bases not matched to a gene. The CDR3 is 16 residues long.

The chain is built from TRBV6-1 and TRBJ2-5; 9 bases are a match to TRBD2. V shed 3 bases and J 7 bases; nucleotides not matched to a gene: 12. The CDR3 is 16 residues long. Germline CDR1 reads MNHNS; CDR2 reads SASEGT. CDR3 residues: CASSDPRGREGTTQYF. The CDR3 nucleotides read TGTGCCAGCAGTGATCCTCGGGGGCGGGAGGGGACGACCCAGTACTTC.

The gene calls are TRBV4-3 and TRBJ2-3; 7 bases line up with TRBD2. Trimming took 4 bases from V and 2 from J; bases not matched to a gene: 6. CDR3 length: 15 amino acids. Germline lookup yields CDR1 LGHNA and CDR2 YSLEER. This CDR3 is CASSLATSLTDTQYF. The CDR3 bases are TGCGCCAGCAGCCTTGCGACTAGCCTCACAGATACGCAGTATTTT.

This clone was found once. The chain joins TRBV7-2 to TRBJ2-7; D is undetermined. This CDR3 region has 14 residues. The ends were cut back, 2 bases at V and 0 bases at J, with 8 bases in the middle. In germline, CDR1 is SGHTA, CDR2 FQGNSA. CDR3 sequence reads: CASSLMAISYEQYF. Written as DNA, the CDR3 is TGTGCCAGCAGCTTAATGGCCATCTCCTACGAGCAGTACTTC.

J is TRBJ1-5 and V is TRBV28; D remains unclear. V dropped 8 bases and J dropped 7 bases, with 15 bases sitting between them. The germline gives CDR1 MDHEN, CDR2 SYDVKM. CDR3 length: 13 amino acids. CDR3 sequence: CASALRGSQPQHF. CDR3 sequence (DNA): TGTGCCAGCGCCTTACGGGGTTCCCAGCCCCAGCATTTT. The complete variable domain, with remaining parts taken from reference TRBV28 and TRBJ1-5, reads DVKVTQSSRYLVKRTGEKVFLECVQDMDHENMFWYRQDPGLGLRLIYFSYDVKMKEKGDIPEGYSVSREKKERFSLILESASTNQTSMYLCASALRGSQPQHFGDGTRLSIL.